The source of this T cell receptor (beta chain) is a study of memory CD4+ T cells and cytomegalovirus serostatus. General observations from the study: Each of approximately 70 CMV-associated TCRbeta sequences occurred in one to five individuals.

With regard to this clone: What it binds is unknown.

TCRdb's table, derived via immunoSEQ multiplex PCR, lists solely in-frame clones and lacks some. This sample yields 52,000 or so clones, of which roughly four fifths are seen a single time; around 1.5% belongs to the top ten. The sort gate was single viable CD3+CD4+CD8-CD45RO+ cells for memory CD4+ T cells. After thawing, CD4+ T cells were positively selected. Per the germline V gene, CDR1 is SGHDT and CDR2 is YYEEEE. The CDR3 is 15 residues long. The V gene lost 4 bases and the J gene lost 2 bases, with 16 bases spanning the gap. This rearrangement joins TRBV5-6 to TRBJ2-7; perhaps TRBD1 as D (6 bases). The source of this sequence is an adult in good health and CMV-seronegative. Sequencing input: memory CD4+ T cells from blood. The DNA for the CDR3 is TGTGCCAGCAGCCTGCCTCAGGGGTTTGCCTACGAGCAGTACTTC. It codes for CASSLPQGFAYEQYF. The whole variable domain, filled in from reference TRBV5-6 and TRBJ2-7, reads DAGVTQSPTHLIKTRGQQVTLRCSPKSGHDTVSWYQQALGQGPQFIFQYYEEEERQRGNFPDRFSGHQFPNYSSELNVNALLLGDSALYLCASSLPQGFAYEQYFGPGTRLTVT.